This passage covers 32 T cell receptor beta chains from one sample sequenced in a study of untreated major depressive disorder. Only in-frame clones appear in the TCRdb table, and some are missing; sequencing was by immunoSEQ multiplex PCR. The sample lists approximately 20,000 clones, over 80% seen once, with 0.25% to 0.35% in the top ten. The sample taken for sequencing was CD4+ T cells from PBMCs. These receptors all stem from a man aged 25-45 years in good health.

The chain has TRBV25-1 and TRBJ2-7; D unresolved. CDR3 length: 13 amino acids. CDR1 is MGHDK, CDR2 SYGVNS, per germline. Trimming cost V 1 base and J 5 bases, with 9 bases left between them. The CDR3 is CASSESPRHEQYF. CDR3 nucleotide sequence: TGTGCCAGCAGTGAATCCCCGCGACACGAGCAGTACTTC.

The genes are TRBV19 and TRBJ1-5; 7 bases agree with TRBD1. CDR1 is LNHDA and CDR2 is SQIVND in the germline V gene (reference sequence). Trimming took 7 bases from V and 6 from J; bases not matched to a gene: 12. CDR3 length: 15 amino acids. This chain's CDR3 is CASKAPGGRIQPQHF. DNA of the CDR3: TGTGCCAGTAAGGCCCCAGGGGGTAGGATTCAGCCCCAGCATTTT.

The genes are TRBV27 and TRBJ2-2; no clear D. Germline assignment: CDR1 MNHEY and CDR2 SMNVEV (reference sequence). There are 17 residues in the CDR3. Trimming took 2 bases from V and 1 from J, leaving 14 bases between them. CDR3 in DNA: TGTGCCAGCAGTTTAGCCAGTCCATATTTGAACACCGGGGAGCTGTTTTTT. Translated: CASSLASPYLNTGELFF.

J is TRBJ1-5 and V is TRBV5-1; no clear D. Germline V gene lookup returns CDR1 SGHRS and CDR2 YFSETQ. The CDR3 consists of 13 residues. V lost 0 bases and J lost 9, with 10 bases in between. CDR3 coding DNA: TGCGCCAGCAGCTTGGACCCCCACCGGCCCCAGCATTTT. Its translation is CASSLDPHRPQHF.

This clone was detected only once. This chain joins TRBV4-2 and TRBJ2-5; 10 bases align to TRBD1. The CDR3 sequence is 14 residues long. Trimming cost V 4 bases and J 3 bases; bases outside gene matches: 2. Looked up from germline, CDR1 is LGHNA and CDR2 is YNFKEQ. The CDR3 bases are TGTGCCAGCAGCCGGGGGACAGGGGAAGAGACCCAGTACTTC. Amino acids: CASSRGTGEETQYF.

The chain joins TRBV20-1 to TRBJ1-5; possible D gene TRBD1, 5 bases. Germline CDR1 reads DFQATT; CDR2 reads SNEGSKA (reference sequence). The CDR3 runs 10 residues. With 7 bases removed from V and 11 bases from J, the gap between germline ends came to 12 bases. CDR3 sequence reads: CSVWGGAQHF. CDR3 DNA sequence: TGCAGTGTTTGGGGGGGGGCCCAGCATTTT.

The chain uses TRBV18 and TRBJ2-3; 11 nucleotides line up with TRBD2. CDR1 is KGHSH and CDR2 is LQKENI in the germline V gene. CDR3 length equals 14 residues. J lost 3 bases, V lost 8 bases, and 4 bases had no gene match. CDR3 DNA sequence: TGTGCCAGCCTGGGACTAGCGGCAACAGATACGCAGTATTTT. It is translated as CASLGLAATDTQYF. Drawing the rest from reference TRBV18 and TRBJ2-3, the complete variable domain is NAGVMQNPRHLVRRRGQEARLRCSPMKGHSHVYWYRQLPEEGLKFMVYLQKENIIDESGMPKERFSAEFPKEGPSILRIQQVVRGDSAAYFCASLGLAATDTQYFGPGTRLTVL.

The chain recombines TRBV18 with TRBJ2-7, with D unresolved. Germline CDR1 reads KGHSH; CDR2 reads LQKENI. Between the trimmed V and J ends, which lost 3 bases and 3 bases, there was a span of 3 bases. This CDR3 contains 11 residues. The CDR3 loop is CASSPNYEQYF. The CDR3 coding sequence is TGTGCCAGCTCACCTAACTACGAGCAGTACTTC.

The gene calls are TRBV6-5 and TRBJ2-7; D not resolved. This CDR3 comprises 15 residues. Germline V gives CDR1 MNHEY, CDR2 SVGAGI. With 5 bases removed from V and 3 bases from J, the gap between germline ends came to 17 bases. The CDR3 is CASSRHRADHYEQYF. CDR3 DNA sequence: TGTGCCAGCAGTCGACATAGAGCCGACCACTACGAGCAGTACTTC.

The rearrangement joins TRBV7-8 to TRBJ2-2; a possible D gene is TRBD1 (6 bases). V was trimmed by 3 bases and J by 1 base, leaving 12 bases between them. Germline V CDR1 and CDR2: SGHVS, FQNEAQ. The length of the CDR3 is 16 residues. Here the CDR3 DNA reads TGTGCCAGCAGCTTCTCGGACAGTCTGAACACCGGGGAGCTGTTTTTT. Protein sequence: CASSFSDSLNTGELFF.

The sample holds one count of this clone. The gene calls are TRBV6-4 and TRBJ2-5, with 9 nucleotides matching TRBD2. The germline V gene has CDR1 MRHNA and CDR2 SNTAGT. After removal of 6 bases from V and 7 bases from J, the junction contained 9 bases not matched to a gene. The CDR3 totals 14 residues. The CDR3 loop is CASRDIAGVGTQYF. CDR3 bases: TGTGCCAGCAGGGATATAGCGGGAGTCGGGACCCAGTACTTC.

This clone was picked up a small number of times. The CDR3 DNA reads TGCGCCAGCAGCCAAGATGTCAGCAAAAACATTCAGTACTTC. Translation gives CASSQDVSKNIQYF. J is TRBJ2-4 and V is TRBV4-3; D not resolved. CDR3 length equals 14 residues. V was pared by 0 bases and J by 3 bases, with 6 bases between. CDR1 and CDR2 from the germline V gene are LGHNA and YSLEER.

The chain is built from TRBV27 and TRBJ2-7; D perhaps matches TRBD1 (6 bases). V gave up 5 bases and J gave up 5 bases, with 19 bases separating them. Per germline, CDR1 MNHEY and CDR2 SMNVEV (reference sequence). The CDR3 is made up of 15 amino acids. Written as DNA, the CDR3 is TGTGCCAGCAGTCCTACTACCGGGACACTTAACGAGCAGTACTTC. It codes for CASSPTTGTLNEQYF.

The rearrangement joins TRBV4-2 to TRBJ2-7; TRBD2 might be the D (5 bases). The CDR3 totals 14 residues. CDR1 is LGHNA, CDR2 YNFKEQ, per germline. Trimming cost V 4 bases and J 5 bases, with 15 bases left between them. The CDR3 DNA reads as TGTGCCAGCAGCCCTATAGCGCCAGGCGACGAGCAGTACTTC. Amino acids: CASSPIAPGDEQYF.

This clone was found once. V gene TRBV7-3 combines with J gene TRBJ2-5; the D is unclear. The V gene lost 5 bases and the J gene lost 1 base, with 8 bases spanning the gap. The germline gives CDR1 SGHTA, CDR2 FQGTGA. This CDR3 comprises 13 residues. CDR3: CASSPGSQETQYF. CDR3 DNA: TGTGCCAGCAGCCCAGGCAGCCAAGAGACCCAGTACTTC.

The rearrangement uses TRBV20-1 and TRBJ2-1, with D possibly matching TRBD2 (5 bases). CDR3 length: 10 amino acids. Trimming removed 6 bases at V and 9 bases at J, with 9 bases between. Per germline, CDR1 DFQATT and CDR2 SNEGSKA (reference sequence). Here the CDR3 reads CSARRSEQFF. For the CDR3, the DNA is TGCAGTGCCCGGAGGAGTGAGCAGTTCTTC.

The rearrangement joins TRBV27 to TRBJ1-1, with a possible D match to TRBD1 (6 bases). The V gene lost 5 bases and the J gene lost 5 bases, with 18 bases spanning the gap. Germline CDR1 reads MNHEY; CDR2 reads SMNVEV (reference sequence). CDR3 length: 15 amino acids. The CDR3 spells CASSPLWTVRTEAFF. The DNA of the CDR3 is TGTGCCAGCAGTCCACTCTGGACAGTTAGGACTGAAGCTTTCTTT.

The rearrangement uses TRBV30 and TRBJ2-7; D may be TRBD1 (6 bases). V lost 4 bases and J 0 bases, leaving 16 bases between the germline ends. This CDR3 is 15 amino acids long. Germline V lookup: CDR1 GTSNPN, CDR2 SVGIG (reference sequence). The CDR3 reads CAWKNSPGASYEQYF. DNA of the CDR3: TGTGCCTGGAAAAACTCTCCAGGGGCCTCCTACGAGCAGTACTTC.

V and J are TRBV5-1 and TRBJ2-1; no clear D gene. Germline V CDR1 and CDR2: SGHRS, YFSETQ. V was trimmed by 1 base and J by 6 bases, leaving 2 bases between them. This CDR3 region has 11 residues. The CDR3 DNA reads as TGCGCCAGCAGCTTGTTCAATGAGCAGTTCTTC. It codes for CASSLFNEQFF.

This chain joins TRBV10-3 and TRBJ2-7; D is ambiguous. This CDR3 has 14 amino acids. V was trimmed by 1 base and J by 3 bases, leaving 10 bases between them. Germline CDR1 is ENHRY and CDR2 is SYGVKD. The CDR3 region has the DNA TGTGCCATCAGTGAGTACACTCAGGACTACGAGCAGTACTTC. Amino acid sequence: CAISEYTQDYEQYF.

This sequence joins TRBV11-2 and TRBJ2-5; D unclear. Trimming left V 5 bases short and J 3 bases short, with 10 bases between. The CDR3 has 13 residues. Germline CDR1 is SGHAT and CDR2 is FQNNGV. In DNA form, the CDR3 reads TGTGCCAGCAGCCCGTCGGATAAAGAGACCCAGTACTTC. Amino acid sequence: CASSPSDKETQYF.

The chain couples TRBV6-1 to TRBJ1-5, with 8 bases lining up with TRBD1. V gave up 3 bases and J gave up 1 base; unmatched junction bases: 2. Germline CDR1 is MNHNS and CDR2 is SASEGT. This CDR3 is 15 amino acids long. This chain's CDR3 is CASSEDRASNQPQHF. In DNA, the CDR3 is TGTGCCAGCAGTGAGGACAGGGCGAGCAATCAGCCCCAGCATTTT.

The rearrangement joins TRBV4-1 to TRBJ2-5; unclear D gene. The CDR3 covers 13 residues. In germline, CDR1 is MGHRA, CDR2 YSYEKL. The V end was cut by 1 base, the J end by 4 bases, with 7 bases between. The CDR3 nucleotides are TGCGCCAGCAGCCAAGGTAACAGAGAGACCCAGTACTTC. This codes for CASSQGNRETQYF.

V is TRBV2 and J is TRBJ2-1; 10 bases fit TRBD1. Germline lookup yields CDR1 SNHLY and CDR2 FYNNEI. The ends lost 10 bases at V and 7 bases at J; junction bases unmatched: 4. This CDR3 comprises 12 residues. The CDR3 region is CATGQGGNEQFF. DNA for the CDR3: TGTGCCACCGGACAGGGGGGGAATGAGCAGTTCTTC.

The gene calls are TRBV4-1 and TRBJ1-2; 7 nucleotides match TRBD1. The CDR3 length is 14 residues. Trimming took 4 bases from V and 8 from J; bases not matched to a gene: 10. Germline V gene data show CDR1 as MGHRA and CDR2 as YSYEKL. The CDR3 region has the DNA TGCGCCAGCAGCCGAACAGGGGATCTAGACGGCTACACCTTC. Amino acid sequence: CASSRTGDLDGYTF.

The V gene is TRBV4-2, the J gene TRBJ2-3; 11 nucleotides align to TRBD2. The CDR3 runs 15 residues. After removal of 4 bases from V and 7 bases from J, the junction contained 7 bases not matched to a gene. From germline, CDR1 is LGHNA and CDR2 YNFKEQ. CDR3 coding DNA: TGTGCCAGCAGCCCCCAAGGGACTAGCGGCTATACGCAGTATTTT. Protein sequence: CASSPQGTSGYTQYF.

The CDR3 coding sequence is TGTGCCAGCAGCCCCCAGCTTAGCTCCTACAATGAGCAGTTCTTC. Amino acid sequence: CASSPQLSSYNEQFF. V and J are TRBV7-2 and TRBJ2-1; unclear D gene. V shed 5 bases and J shed 0 bases, with 11 bases lying between them. The CDR3 sequence is 15 residues long. Germline CDR1 reads SGHTA; CDR2 reads FQGNSA.

The rearrangement joins TRBV23-1 to TRBJ2-2, with 8 bases matching TRBD1. TRBV23-1 is an ORF, and what it does is uncertain. This CDR3 comprises 18 residues. V shed 2 bases and J 5 bases; nucleotides not matched to a gene: 13. The CDR3 DNA reads TGCGCCAGCAGTCAAGAGACGGACAGGGTAGTAGGGACCGGGGAGCTGTTTTTT. Protein: CASSQETDRVVGTGELFF.

V and J are TRBV29-1 and TRBJ2-5; unclear D gene. The CDR3 spans 14 residues. V lost 1 base and J 0 bases, leaving 9 bases between the germline ends. Germline assignment: CDR1 SQVTM and CDR2 ANQGSEA. CDR3 sequence reads: CSVEGPEHQETQYF. CDR3 nucleotides: TGCAGCGTTGAAGGGCCCGAGCACCAAGAGACCCAGTACTTC.

This chain joins TRBV6-4 and TRBJ2-7, with 8 bases matching TRBD1. Trimming at V came to 7 bases and at J to 6 bases, leaving 11 bases not matched to a gene. The CDR3 spans 14 residues. Germline V gives CDR1 MRHNA, CDR2 SNTAGT. This CDR3 reads CASTPQGALGEQYF. CDR3 DNA: TGTGCCAGCACCCCCCAGGGGGCACTGGGCGAGCAGTACTTC.

V and J are TRBV7-2 and TRBJ1-5; D gene ambiguous. V was pared by 1 base and J by 0 bases, with 13 bases between. CDR3 length: 17 residues. Per germline, CDR1 SGHTA and CDR2 FQGNSA. CDR3 loop: CASSLDIRGYSNQPQHF. The CDR3 nucleotides read TGTGCCAGCAGCTTAGACATACGGGGATATAGCAATCAGCCCCAGCATTTT.

CDR3 sequence (DNA): TGTGCCAGCAGCTTGGAGGGTTGGACCGGGGAGCTGTTTTTT. This translates into CASSLEGWTGELFF. The chain links TRBV5-6 to TRBJ2-2; D remains ambiguous. Per the germline V gene, CDR1 is SGHDT and CDR2 is YYEEEE. The CDR3 length is 14 residues. Trimming pared 0 bases from V and 5 bases from J, leaving 8 bases between.